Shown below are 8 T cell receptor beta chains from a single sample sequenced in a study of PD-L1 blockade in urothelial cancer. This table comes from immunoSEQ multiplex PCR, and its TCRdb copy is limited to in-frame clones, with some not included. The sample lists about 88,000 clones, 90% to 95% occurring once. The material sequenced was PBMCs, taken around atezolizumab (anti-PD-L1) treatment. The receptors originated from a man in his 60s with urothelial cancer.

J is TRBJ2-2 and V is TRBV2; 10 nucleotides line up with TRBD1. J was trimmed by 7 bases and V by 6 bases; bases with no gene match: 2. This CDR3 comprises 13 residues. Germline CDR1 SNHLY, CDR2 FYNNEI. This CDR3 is CASRGTGDGELFF. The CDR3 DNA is TGTGCCAGCAGGGGGACAGGGGACGGGGAGCTGTTTTTT.

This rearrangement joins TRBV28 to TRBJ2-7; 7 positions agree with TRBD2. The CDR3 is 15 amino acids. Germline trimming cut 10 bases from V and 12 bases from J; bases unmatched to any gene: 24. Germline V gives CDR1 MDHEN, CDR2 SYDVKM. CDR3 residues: CATTNLLMDTSGGYF. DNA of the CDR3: TGTGCCACCACGAATCTCCTAATGGACACATCGGGGGGGTACTTC.

The CDR3 is CTSSQVCRTSGYEQYF. The CDR3 DNA is TGCACCAGCAGCCAAGTTTGTAGGACTAGCGGGTACGAGCAGTACTTC. This chain uses TRBV1 with TRBJ2-7; TRBD2 is the table's D call and was not checked against the DNA. TRBV1 is a pseudogene. The CDR3 has 16 amino acids.

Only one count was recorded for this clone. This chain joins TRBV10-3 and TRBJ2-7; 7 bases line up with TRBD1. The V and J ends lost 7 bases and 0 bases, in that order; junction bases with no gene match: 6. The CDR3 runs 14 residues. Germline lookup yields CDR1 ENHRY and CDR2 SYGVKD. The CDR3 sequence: CAIMSGTVSYEQYF. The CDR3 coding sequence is TGTGCCATCATGTCCGGGACAGTCTCCTACGAGCAGTACTTC.

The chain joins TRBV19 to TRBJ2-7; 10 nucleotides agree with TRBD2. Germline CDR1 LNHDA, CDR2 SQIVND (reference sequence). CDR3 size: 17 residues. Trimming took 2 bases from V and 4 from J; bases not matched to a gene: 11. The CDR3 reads CASSISGPSGGVYEQYF. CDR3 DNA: TGTGCCAGTAGTATAAGCGGCCCTAGCGGGGGAGTTTACGAGCAGTACTTC.

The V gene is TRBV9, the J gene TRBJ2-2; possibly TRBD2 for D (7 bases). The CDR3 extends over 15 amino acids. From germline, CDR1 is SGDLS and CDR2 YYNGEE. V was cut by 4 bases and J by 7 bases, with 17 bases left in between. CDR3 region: CASSREGGLGGELFF. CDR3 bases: TGTGCCAGCAGCCGAGAGGGGGGGCTTGGCGGGGAGCTGTTTTTT. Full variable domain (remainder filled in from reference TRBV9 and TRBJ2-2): DSGVTQTPKHLITATGQRVTLRCSPRSGDLSVYWYQQSLDQGLQFLIQYYNGEERAKGNILERFSAQQFPDLHSELNLSSLELGDSALYFCASSREGGLGGELFFGEGSRLTVL.

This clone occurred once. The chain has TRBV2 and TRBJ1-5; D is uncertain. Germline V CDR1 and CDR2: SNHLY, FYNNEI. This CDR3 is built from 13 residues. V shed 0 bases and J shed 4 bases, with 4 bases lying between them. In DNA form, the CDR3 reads TGTGCCAGCAGTGAAGCACTGAATCAGCCCCAGCATTTT. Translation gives CASSEALNQPQHF. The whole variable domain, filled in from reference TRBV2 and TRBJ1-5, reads EPEVTQTPSHQVTQMGQEVILRCVPISNHLYFYWYRQILGQKVEFLVSFYNNEISEKSEIFDDQFSVERPDGSNFTLKIRSTKLEDSAMYFCASSEALNQPQHFGDGTRLSIL.

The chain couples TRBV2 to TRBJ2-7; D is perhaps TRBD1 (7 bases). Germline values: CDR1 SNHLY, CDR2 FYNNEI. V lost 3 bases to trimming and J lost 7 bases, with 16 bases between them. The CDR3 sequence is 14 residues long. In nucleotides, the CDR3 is TGTGCCAGCAGTGAGGGACAGTTTAGCGGAGAGCAGTACTTC. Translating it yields CASSEGQFSGEQYF.